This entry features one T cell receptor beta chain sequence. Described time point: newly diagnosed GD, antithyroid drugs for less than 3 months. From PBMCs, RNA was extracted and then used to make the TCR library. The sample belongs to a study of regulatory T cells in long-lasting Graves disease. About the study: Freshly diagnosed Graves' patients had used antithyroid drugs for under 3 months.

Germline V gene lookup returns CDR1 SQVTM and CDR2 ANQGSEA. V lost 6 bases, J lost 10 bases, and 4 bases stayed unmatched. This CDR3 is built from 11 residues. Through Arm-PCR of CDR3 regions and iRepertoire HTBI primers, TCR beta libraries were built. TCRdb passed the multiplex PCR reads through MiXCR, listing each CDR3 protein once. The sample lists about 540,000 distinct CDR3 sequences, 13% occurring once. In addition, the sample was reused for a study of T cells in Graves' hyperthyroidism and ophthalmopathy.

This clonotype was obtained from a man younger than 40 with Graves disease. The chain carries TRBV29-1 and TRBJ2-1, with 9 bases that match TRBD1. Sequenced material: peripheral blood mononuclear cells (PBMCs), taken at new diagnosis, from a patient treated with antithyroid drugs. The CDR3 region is CSVRTGAEQFF. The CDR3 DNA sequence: TGCAGCGTCCGGACAGGGGCCGAGCAGTTCTTC.